This section outlines one T cell receptor beta chain sequence together with its context. This clonotype is assessed as medium-sized (0.01 to 0.1%). Its antigen remains unidentified. The record has no base qualities; no much larger clone is one base away. Trimming accounts for 0 bases at V and 3 bases at J, while the number of junction bases matched to no gene is 6. From its cysteine to its phenylalanine, the CDR3 spans 16 amino acids. Only the CDR3 portion is preserved as DNA: 48 bases, with reading frame beginning at the first base. Via the germline V gene, CDR1 is LGHNA and CDR2 YSLEER. The study was a case-control design nested within a healthcare worker cohort in London, UK, with weekly nasopharyngeal swab PCR tests and blood sampling. Healthcare workers were recruited during the week of the UK lockdown, between 23 and 31 March 2020, and followed weekly for up to roughly 15 weeks. These data originate in a study of early T cells in non-severe SARS-CoV-2 infection listed by TCRdb under 2021. About the full investigation: TCR sequencing used bulk RNA from unsorted whole blood, so alpha and beta chains could not be paired.

Libraries came from 5' RACE. The sequencer listed for this sample is NextSeq 500. The TCR library protocol attached unique molecular identifiers to individual cDNA molecules to correct for sequencing error and PCR bias. Sequencing covered both TCR alpha and beta chains, and within each sample the abundances of alpha and beta sequences were tightly co-correlated. The authors' pipeline ran thus. Decombinator V4 was used to annotate the V gene, J gene and CDR3 of the TCR sequences. TCRs were defined as expanded if a significant change between any two time points was detected under a Poisson model with p below 0.0001. Abundances of TCRs were expressed as counts per million after normalisation to the total number of TCRs sequenced in each sample. MAIT TCRs were defined by TRAV1-2 paired with TRAJ12, TRAJ20 or TRAJ33, and iNKT TCRs by TRAV10 paired with TRAJ18. VDJdb, accessed 1 November 2021, was searched for CMV, EBV and SARS-CoV-2 annotated TCRs, excluding TCRs annotated for multiple antigens. TCRdb trimmed the raw reads at Q25, called clones with MiXCR and kept productive beta chains. Rows with one shared CDR3 protein collapse into an entry with the most common genes and DNA. What appears here as the V and J calls and clone size reflects TCRdb's work, not the paper's. In all, the sample holds approximately 45,000 distinct CDR3 sequences, and around 7% of those were seen once. The leading ten clones occupy around 4.5% of the sample.

Points the paper makes about the study in general: Matching against VDJdb was skewed toward anti-spike CD8 responses, likely underestimated virus-specific expansions, and missed private and CD4 specificities.

Source material: whole blood. The TCR was taken from an adult who was a healthcare worker with PCR-confirmed SARS-CoV-2 infection or an uninfected control (not recorded which). The chain employs TRBV4-3 and TRBJ2-5; TRBD2 lines up with 8 middle nucleotides. The DNA sequence is as follows: TGCGCCAGCAGCCAAGAAGGTAGCGGGGCAAAAGAGACCCAGTACTTC. It is translated as CASSQEGSGAKETQYF.